The 3 T cell receptor beta chains below come from one sample, sequenced in a study of control samples from healthy donors and cancer patients. Repertoires were generated with immunoSEQ multiplex PCR, while TCRdb's copy carries only in-frame clones and drops some. The top ten clones hold 1.9% of a sample with roughly 80,000 clones, 80% to 90% of them seen once. Sequencing input: PBMCs. All receptors come from a woman aged 60 to 75 with head and neck cancer.

The CDR3 spells CASSGRTLRGQFF. The CDR3 DNA reads TGTGCCAGCAGTGGCCGCACCCTCAGAGGGCAGTTCTTC. J is TRBJ2-1 and V is TRBV2; D uncertain. V gave up 4 bases and J gave up 12 bases, with 16 bases separating them. The CDR3 runs to 13 residues. Germline CDR1 is SNHLY and CDR2 is FYNNEI.

The chain employs TRBV24-1 and TRBJ2-3; D perhaps matches TRBD2 (6 bases). The CDR3 runs 16 residues. Germline CDR1 KGHDR, CDR2 SFDVKD. V dropped 3 bases and J dropped 4 bases, with 16 bases sitting between them. Written as DNA, the CDR3 is TGTGCCACCAGTGATACTAGCCCTGGAGGCGCAGATACGCAGTATTTT. As protein: CATSDTSPGGADTQYF.

The chain recombines TRBV3-1 (or the pseudogene TRBV3-2) with TRBJ1-4; D gene ambiguous. Germline lookup yields CDR1 LGHDT and CDR2 YNNKEL (reference sequence). This CDR3 has 12 amino acids. V was pared by 1 base and J by 6 bases, with 3 bases between. The CDR3 DNA follows: TGTGCCAGCAGCCAAGGCCATGAAAAACTGTTTTTT. It specifies CASSQGHEKLFF.